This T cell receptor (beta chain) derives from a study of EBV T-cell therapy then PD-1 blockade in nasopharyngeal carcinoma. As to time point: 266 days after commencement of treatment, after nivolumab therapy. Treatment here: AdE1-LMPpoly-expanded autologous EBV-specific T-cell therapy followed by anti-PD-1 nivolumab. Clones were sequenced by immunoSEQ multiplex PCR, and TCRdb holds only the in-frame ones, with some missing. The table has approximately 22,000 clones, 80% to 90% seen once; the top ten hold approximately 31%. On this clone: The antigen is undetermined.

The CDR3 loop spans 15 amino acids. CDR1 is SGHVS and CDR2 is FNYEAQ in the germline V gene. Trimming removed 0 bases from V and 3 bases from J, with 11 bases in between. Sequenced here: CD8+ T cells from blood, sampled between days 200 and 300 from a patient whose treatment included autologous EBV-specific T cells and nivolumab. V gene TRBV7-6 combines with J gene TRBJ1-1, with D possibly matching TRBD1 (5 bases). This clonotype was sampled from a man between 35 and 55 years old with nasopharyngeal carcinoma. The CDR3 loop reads CASSLAGRVDTEAFF. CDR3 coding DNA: TGTGCCAGCAGCTTAGCGGGCAGGGTGGACACTGAAGCTTTCTTT.